This TCR beta chain was recorded in a study of cytomegalovirus exposure and HLA in healthy donors. Study-wide points: TCR beta chains numbering 150 to 200 were designated cytomegalovirus-associated. Reports indicated that the classifier achieved high specificity and sensitivity in diagnosing cytomegalovirus status. In vitro data verified a few CMV-associated chains as specific for CMV antigens.

Produced via immunoSEQ multiplex PCR; TCRdb's table is partial and in-frame only. The sample includes roughly 200,000 clones, around 86% seen only once; the top ten take 6% to 8.5%. About this clone itself: The antigen is undetermined.

The sample comprised PBMCs. The receptor was isolated from a man in his thirties or forties in good health and CMV-seropositive.

CDR3 protein: CASSKGLAGVSTGELFF. As DNA, the CDR3 is TGTGCCAGCAGCAAGGGACTAGCGGGAGTGAGCACCGGGGAGCTGTTTTTT. The chain links TRBV5-6 to TRBJ2-2, with 14 bases that match TRBD2. The V segment lost 4 bases and the J segment 4 bases; nucleotides outside the gene matches: 6. Germline lookup yields CDR1 SGHDT and CDR2 YYEEEE. CDR3 size: 17 residues.